This is a list of T cell receptor beta chains from one sample in a study of T cell responses to AZD1222 COVID-19 vaccine. TCRdb keeps only in-frame clones here, not all; method: immunoSEQ multiplex PCR. The sample holds some 64,000 clones; approximately 90% are singletons and the top ten take 6.3%. The sample was peripheral blood, taken 28 days after the second dose of the MenACWY control vaccine. These TCRs come from an adult who received the MenACWY meningococcal vaccine as a control. Each CDR3 is given with its conserved first and last residue. A D gene is named only where the DNA matches it firmly. Size is stated for part of the rows, as once, few or many counts, or as a class when the clone is expanded.

V gene: TRBV12-3/TRBV12-4; D gene: .; clone size: .; J gene: TRBJ1-5; CDR3 protein: CASSLGGGRPQHF; CDR3 DNA: TGTGCCAGCAGTTTAGGGGGGGGCAGGCCCCAGCATTTT
V gene: TRBV28; D gene: .; clone size: .; J gene: TRBJ1-6; CDR3 protein: CASRQRNSPLHF; CDR3 DNA: TGTGCCAGCAGGCAGAGGAATTCACCCCTCCACTTT
V gene: TRBV21-1; D gene: .; clone size: .; J gene: TRBJ2-7; CDR3 protein: CASSNRTELYEQYF; CDR3 DNA: TGTGCCAGCAGCAACCGGACAGAACTATACGAGCAGTACTTC
V gene: TRBV11-2; D gene: .; clone size: .; J gene: TRBJ1-1; CDR3 protein: CASSPPKGSGTEAFF; CDR3 DNA: TGTGCCAGCAGCCCCCCCAAGGGGTCGGGCACTGAAGCTTTCTTT
V gene: TRBV30; D gene: .; clone size: .; J gene: TRBJ1-2; CDR3 protein: CAWSVRRGGGNYGYTF; CDR3 DNA: TGTGCCTGGAGTGTACGTCGCGGGGGAGGAAACTATGGCTACACCTTC
V gene: TRBV2; D gene: TRBD1; clone size: .; J gene: TRBJ2-7; CDR3 protein: CASSPTGSYEQYF; CDR3 DNA: TGTGCCAGCAGTCCGACAGGGTCCTACGAGCAGTACTTC
V gene: TRBV30; D gene: TRBD1; clone size: .; J gene: TRBJ1-2; CDR3 protein: CAWKDRANGYTF; CDR3 DNA: TGTGCCTGGAAGGACAGGGCGAACGGCTACACCTTC
V gene: TRBV27; D gene: .; clone size: .; J gene: TRBJ2-7; CDR3 protein: CASSSRGTYEQYF; CDR3 DNA: TGTGCCAGCAGTTCGAGGGGAACCTACGAGCAGTACTTC
V gene: TRBV30; D gene: .; clone size: .; J gene: TRBJ2-1; CDR3 protein: CAWMTYNEQFF; CDR3 DNA: TGTGCCTGGATGACCTACAATGAGCAGTTCTTC
V gene: TRBV2; D gene: .; clone size: few; J gene: TRBJ2-7; CDR3 protein: CANRDLRSYEQYF; CDR3 DNA: TGTGCCAACAGGGACCTTCGGTCCTACGAGCAGTACTTC
V gene: TRBV4-1; D gene: TRBD1; clone size: .; J gene: TRBJ2-4; CDR3 protein: CASSQDGTGMYF; CDR3 DNA: TGCGCCAGCAGCCAAGATGGGACAGGGATGTACTTC
V gene: TRBV11-2; D gene: .; clone size: few; J gene: TRBJ2-1; CDR3 protein: CASSLNYEQFF; CDR3 DNA: TGTGCCAGCAGCTTGAATTATGAGCAGTTCTTC
V gene: TRBV5-8; D gene: .; clone size: .; J gene: TRBJ2-3; CDR3 protein: CASSFGGDTQYF; CDR3 DNA: TGTGCCAGCAGCTTCGGGGGAGATACGCAGTATTTT